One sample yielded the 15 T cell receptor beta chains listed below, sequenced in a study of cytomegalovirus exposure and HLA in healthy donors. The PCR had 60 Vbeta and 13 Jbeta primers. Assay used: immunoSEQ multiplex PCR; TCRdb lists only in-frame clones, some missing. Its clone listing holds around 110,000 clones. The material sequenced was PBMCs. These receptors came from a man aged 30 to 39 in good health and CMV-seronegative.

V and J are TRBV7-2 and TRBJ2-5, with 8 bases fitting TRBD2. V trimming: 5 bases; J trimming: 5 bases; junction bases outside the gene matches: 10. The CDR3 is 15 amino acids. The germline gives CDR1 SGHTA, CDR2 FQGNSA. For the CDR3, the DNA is TGTGCCAGCAGCCTGCAGGTAGCGGGGACGGAGACCCAGTACTTC. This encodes CASSLQVAGTETQYF.

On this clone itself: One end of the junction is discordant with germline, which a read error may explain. The CDR3 coding sequence is TGTGCCAGCAGCTTAGGACAGTACAATGAGCGGTTCTTC. Protein: CASSLGQYNERFF. The chain combines TRBV7-3 with TRBJ2-1, with D possibly TRBD1 on 6 matching bases. The V gene's germline CDR1 is SGHTA and CDR2 FQGTGA. The length of the CDR3 is 13 residues.

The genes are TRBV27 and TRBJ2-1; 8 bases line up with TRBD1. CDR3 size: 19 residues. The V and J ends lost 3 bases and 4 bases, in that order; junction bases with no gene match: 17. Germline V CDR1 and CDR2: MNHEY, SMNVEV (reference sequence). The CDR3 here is CASSFDPPGQALIYNEQFF. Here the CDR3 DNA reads TGTGCCAGCAGTTTTGACCCGCCGGGACAGGCTTTAATATACAATGAGCAGTTCTTC.

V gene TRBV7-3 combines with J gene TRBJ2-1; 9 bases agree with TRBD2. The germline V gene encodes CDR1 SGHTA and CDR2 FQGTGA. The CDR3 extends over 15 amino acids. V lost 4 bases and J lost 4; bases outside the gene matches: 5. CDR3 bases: TGTGCCAGCAGCTCCAGCGGGGGGCCTTACAATGAGCAGTTCTTC. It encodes CASSSSGGPYNEQFF.

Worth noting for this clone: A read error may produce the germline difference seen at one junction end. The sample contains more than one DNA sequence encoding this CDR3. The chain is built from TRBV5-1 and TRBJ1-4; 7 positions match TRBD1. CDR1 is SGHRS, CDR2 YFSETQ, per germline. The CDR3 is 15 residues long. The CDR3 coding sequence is TGCGCCAGCAGCTTGGGTGGGACAGTTAATGAAAAACTGTTCTTT. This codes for CASSLGGTVNEKLFF.

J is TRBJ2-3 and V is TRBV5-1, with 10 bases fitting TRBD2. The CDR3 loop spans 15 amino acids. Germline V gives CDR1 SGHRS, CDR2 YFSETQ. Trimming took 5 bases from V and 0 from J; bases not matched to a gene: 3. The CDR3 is CASSTSGASTDTQYF. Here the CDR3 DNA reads TGCGCCAGCAGTACTAGCGGGGCCAGCACAGATACGCAGTATTTT.

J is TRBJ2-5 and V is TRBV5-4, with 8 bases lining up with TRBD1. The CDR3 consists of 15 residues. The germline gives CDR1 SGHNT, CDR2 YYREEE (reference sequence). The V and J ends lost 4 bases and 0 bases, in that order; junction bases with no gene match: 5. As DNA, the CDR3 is TGTGCCAGCAGCCCGGCGGGACAGGACCAAGAGACCCAGTACTTC. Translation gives CASSPAGQDQETQYF.

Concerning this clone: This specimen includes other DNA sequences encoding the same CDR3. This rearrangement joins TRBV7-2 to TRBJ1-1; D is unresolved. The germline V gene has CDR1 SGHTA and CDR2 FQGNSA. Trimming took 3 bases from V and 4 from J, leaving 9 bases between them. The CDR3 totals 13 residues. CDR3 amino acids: CASSFNEGTEAFF. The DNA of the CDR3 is TGTGCCAGCAGCTTTAATGAGGGCACTGAAGCTTTCTTT. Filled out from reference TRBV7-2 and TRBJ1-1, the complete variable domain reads GAGVSQSPSNKVTEKGKDVELRCDPISGHTALYWYRQSLGQGLEFLIYFQGNSAPDKSGLPSDRFSAERTGGSVSTLTIQRTQQEDSAVYLCASSFNEGTEAFFGQGTRLTVV.

CDR3 sequence (DNA): TGTGCCAGCTCGCCGCAAGGACAGGGAGGTCAGCCCCAGCATTTT. Encoded protein: CASSPQGQGGQPQHF. The rearrangement links TRBV18 to TRBJ1-5, with 8 bases that match TRBD1. Germline V CDR1 and CDR2: KGHSH, LQKENI. The length of the CDR3 is 15 residues. With V trimmed by 6 bases and J by 6 bases, 10 bases remained unmatched.

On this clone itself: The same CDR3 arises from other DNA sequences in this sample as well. The CDR3 DNA reads TGTGCCAGCAGCTTGGGACTGGCGGGGGGTCAAGAGACCCAGTACTTC. Protein product: CASSLGLAGGQETQYF. The rearrangement uses TRBV7-8 and TRBJ2-5; 8 bases align to TRBD2. J was trimmed by 2 bases and V by 3 bases; bases with no gene match: 8. CDR1 and CDR2 (germline): SGHVS, FQNEAQ. The CDR3 extends over 16 amino acids.

Here the CDR3 DNA reads TGTGCCAGCAGCTTGACAGGGCCCTCTGGAAACACCATATATTTT. Translation: CASSLTGPSGNTIYF. The genes are TRBV6-6 and TRBJ1-3; 7 nucleotides line up with TRBD1. The CDR3 extends over 15 amino acids. Germline V gives CDR1 MNHNY, CDR2 SVGAGI (reference sequence). With V trimmed by 6 bases and J by 0 bases, 5 bases remained unmatched.

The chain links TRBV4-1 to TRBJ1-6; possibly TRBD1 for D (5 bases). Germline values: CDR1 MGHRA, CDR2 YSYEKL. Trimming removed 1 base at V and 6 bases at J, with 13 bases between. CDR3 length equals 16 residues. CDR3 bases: TGCGCCAGCAGCCAAGGGTGGGGGGATGCTAATTCACCCCTCCACTTT. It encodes CASSQGWGDANSPLHF.

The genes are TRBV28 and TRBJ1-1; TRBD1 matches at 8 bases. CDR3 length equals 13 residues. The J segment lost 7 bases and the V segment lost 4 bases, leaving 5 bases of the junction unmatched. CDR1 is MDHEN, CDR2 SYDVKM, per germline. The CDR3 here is CASSSGQVVEAFF. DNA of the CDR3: TGTGCCAGCAGTTCGGGACAGGTGGTTGAAGCTTTCTTT.

CDR3 in amino acids: CASSQERSNQPQHF. CDR3 bases: TGTGCCAGCAGCCAAGAGCGAAGCAATCAGCCCCAGCATTTT. The V and J genes are TRBV4-2 and TRBJ1-5; D not resolved. Deletions cut 0 bases from V and 1 base from J, with 4 bases between. CDR1 and CDR2 from the germline V gene are LGHNA and YNFKEQ. The CDR3 length is 14 residues.

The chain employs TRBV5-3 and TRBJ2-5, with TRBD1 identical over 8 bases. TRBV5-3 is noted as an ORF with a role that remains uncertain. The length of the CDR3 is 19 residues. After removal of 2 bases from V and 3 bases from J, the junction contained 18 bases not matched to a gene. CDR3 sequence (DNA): TGTGCCAGAAGCTTTGAGCGACGCAGGGGGCCGCGTCAGAAAGAGACCCAGTACTTC. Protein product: CARSFERRRGPRQKETQYF.